This T cell receptor beta chain was documented in a study of molecular identifiers for immune sequencing clone quantification. Sorting defined naive CD8 T cells as CD8+CD4-CCR7+CD45RA+. Bulk TCR library preparation followed previously described methods with listed TCR primers. TCRdb itself ran the PCR reads through MiXCR, one entry per CDR3 protein. The sample contains about 320,000 distinct CDR3 sequences, 24% of which appear only once. This clonotype was counted between two and nine times. Germline assignment: CDR1 SGHDT and CDR2 YYEEEE. V lost 3 bases and J lost 5, with 11 bases in between. The CDR3 contains 13 residues.

The sequenced sample consisted of naive CD8+ T cells from blood, with Jurkat cell RNA spiked in. Subset reported: FACS-sorted CD8+CD4-CCR7+CD45RA+ naive T cells. The J gene is TRBJ2-5, the V gene TRBV5-6, with D tentatively TRBD1 (6 bases). The TCR sequence derives from a human donor in good health. Some libraries in this study had Jurkat cell RNA spiked in. The CDR3 DNA sequence: TGTGCCAGCAGCTACAGGGTTGAGGAGACCCAGTACTTC. This codes for CASSYRVEETQYF.